The clone carrying this T cell receptor beta chain is a singleton in its sample. Its antigen is unknown. The source of the sample is a study of cytomegalovirus exposure and HLA in healthy donors. In germline, CDR1 is LNHDA, CDR2 SQIVND (reference sequence). There are 14 residues in the CDR3. V was pared by 7 bases and J by 0 bases, with 9 bases between. Study outcomes and limitations: Fewer N-insertions than the roughly 670-donor mean were reportedly shown by an Asian-associated ancestry cluster in a later analysis.

PCR involved 60 Vbeta and 13 Jbeta primers. The repertoire was sequenced with immunoSEQ multiplex PCR; TCRdb's copy has only in-frame clones and lacks some. The table records approximately 150,000 clones, under 85% of them present only once. The chain couples TRBV19 to TRBJ2-2; no clear D gene. Sequencing was done on a sample of PBMCs. This TCR was sampled from a man between 18 and 29 years old in good health and CMV-seronegative. As DNA, the CDR3 is TGTGCCAGTATGGGCTCCTCGAACACCGGGGAGCTGTTTTTT. Its protein is CASMGSSNTGELFF. Using reference TRBV19 and TRBJ2-2 for the parts outside the CDR3, the full variable domain is DGGITQSPKYLFRKEGQNVTLSCEQNLNHDAMYWYRQDPGQGLRLIYYSQIVNDFQKGDIAEGYSVSREKKESFPLTVTSAQKNPTAFYLCASMGSSNTGELFFGEGSRLTVL.